This T cell receptor beta chain was captured by sequencing in a study of blood T cells in healthy people across ages. It was with a sample-barcoded 5' primer and a J-beta primer mix that a second PCR of roughly 7 to 12 cycles was run. TCRdb analysed the 5' RACE reads with MiXCR anew, one entry per CDR3 protein. The sample lists approximately 1.5 million distinct CDR3 sequences, roughly 30% seen once, with about 11% in the top ten. The CDR3 totals 16 residues. CDR1 and CDR2 (germline): SGHAT, FQNNGV. The V end was cut by 5 bases, the J end by 1 base, with 17 bases between. Each individual donor underwent a draw of approximately 9.6 milliliters of peripheral blood.

The material sequenced was blood. The receptor comes from a woman aged 25-40 years in good health. The chain uses TRBV11-2 and TRBJ1-1, with D uncertain. CDR3 sequence (DNA): TGTGCCAGCAGCCAAATCCGGTTCTTACAGAACACTGAAGCTTTCTTT. Protein product: CASSQIRFLQNTEAFF.